Given below is one T cell receptor (beta chain) in context. The antigen is unknown. Data came from immunoSEQ multiplex PCR; TCRdb stores just in-frame clones and leaves some out. The sample lists about 15,000 clones, 89% occurring once. CDR1 is SGDLS and CDR2 is YYNGEE in the germline V gene. V dropped 4 bases and J dropped 2; count of bases not matched to a gene: 2. The CDR3 sequence is 13 residues long. Samples were taken several times over chemoradiotherapy. This sample is part of a study of chemoradiotherapy in HPV16-positive cancers. About the research overall: Functional T-cell assays on a couple of HPV16-positive patients' cells defined candidate HPV-specific clones and common TCR motifs. Study-wide results and caveats: Better recurrence-free survival went with HPV-responsive T-cell expansion in HPV16-positive patients.

The rearrangement uses TRBV9 and TRBJ1-2; 7 bases fit TRBD1. The sequence was collected from a human donor with HPV-associated anogenital cancer. The sequenced sample was blood, obtained from a patient who underwent chemoradiotherapy. The CDR3 is CASSPTGNYGYTF. The CDR3 DNA reads TGTGCCAGCAGCCCGACAGGGAACTATGGCTACACCTTC.